One and the same sample provided the 22 T cell receptor beta chains below, sequenced in a study of cytomegalovirus exposure and HLA in healthy donors. The PCR contained 60 Vbeta and 13 Jbeta primers. TCRdb keeps only in-frame clones here, not all; method: immunoSEQ multiplex PCR. The sample lists roughly 110,000 clones; 82% were seen once. The sequenced sample was PBMCs. The receptors derive from a woman aged 18-29 years in good health and CMV-seronegative.

The chain links TRBV7-8 to TRBJ1-3; TRBD1 matches 7 bases. V dropped 5 bases and J dropped 0; count of bases not matched to a gene: 1. Germline V gives CDR1 SGHVS, CDR2 FQNEAQ. The CDR3 runs 14 residues. The DNA of the CDR3 is TGTGCCAGCAGCCGGGACAGCTCTGGAAACACCATATATTTT. This sequence encodes CASSRDSSGNTIYF.

This rearrangement joins TRBV5-1 to TRBJ1-1; TRBD1 matches 7 bases. Germline lookup yields CDR1 SGHRS and CDR2 YFSETQ. Germline trimming cut 4 bases from V and 5 bases from J; bases unmatched to any gene: 8. CDR3 length: 14 residues. Written as DNA, the CDR3 is TGCGCCAGCAGCCAAGGGACAGTGGAAACTGAAGCTTTCTTT. Translated: CASSQGTVETEAFF. Together with reference TRBV5-1 and TRBJ1-1, the CDR3 gives the full variable domain: KAGVTQTPRYLIKTRGQQVTLSCSPISGHRSVSWYQQTPGQGLQFLFEYFSETQRNKGNFPGRFSGRQFSNSRSEMNVSTLELGDSALYLCASSQGTVETEAFFGQGTRLTVV.

V is TRBV28 and J is TRBJ2-7, with TRBD1 matching 7 bases. Germline values: CDR1 MDHEN, CDR2 SYDVKM. V lost 4 bases and J lost 3; bases outside the gene matches: 3. This CDR3 contains 13 residues. CDR3 amino acids: CASSWDSFYEQYF. CDR3 coding DNA: TGTGCCAGCAGTTGGGACAGCTTCTACGAGCAGTACTTC.

The chain combines TRBV28 with TRBJ2-6; TRBD2 is a possible D gene (6 bases). The CDR3 is 17 residues long. The germline gives CDR1 MDHEN, CDR2 SYDVKM. Trimming left V 4 bases short and J 1 base short, with 14 bases between. CDR3 nucleotide sequence: TGTGCCAGCAGTTCGGGACTCATGGGGTCTGGGGCCAACGTCCTGACTTTC. Translated, it gives CASSSGLMGSGANVLTF. The whole variable domain, remainder taken from reference TRBV28 and TRBJ2-6, is DVKVTQSSRYLVKRTGEKVFLECVQDMDHENMFWYRQDPGLGLRLIYFSYDVKMKEKGDIPEGYSVSREKKERFSLILESASTNQTSMYLCASSSGLMGSGANVLTFGAGSRLTVL.

The chain uses TRBV29-1 and TRBJ1-4; D is undetermined. V was shortened by 2 bases and J by 7 bases, with 5 bases between the two germline ends. The germline V gene has CDR1 SQVTM and CDR2 ANQGSEA. CDR3 size: 11 residues. DNA for the CDR3: TGCAGCGTTGAATCCGGTGAAAAACTGTTTTTT. As protein: CSVESGEKLFF.

This clone was detected only a few times. The chain combines TRBV27 with TRBJ1-2; 10 bases align to TRBD1. The V gene's germline CDR1 is MNHEY and CDR2 SMNVEV (reference sequence). The CDR3 runs 14 residues. V gave up 3 bases and J gave up 4 bases; unmatched junction bases: 2. CDR3 region: CASSLTGGTYGYTF. The CDR3 coding sequence is TGTGCCAGCAGTTTGACAGGGGGCACCTATGGCTACACCTTC.

The chain joins TRBV4-1 to TRBJ2-1; 11 positions match TRBD2. CDR3 length: 16 residues. Germline CDR1 MGHRA, CDR2 YSYEKL. The trim removed 1 base at V and 8 bases at J, leaving 7 bases unmatched. The CDR3, as DNA: TGCGCCAGCAGCCAAGGTACGCTAGCGGGAGGCGATGAGCAGTTCTTC. Encoded protein: CASSQGTLAGGDEQFF.

The CDR3 loop reads CASSNFPPGGERNEKLFF. The CDR3 DNA sequence: TGTGCCAGCAGCAACTTCCCCCCGGGGGGGGAACGGAATGAAAAACTGTTTTTT. The chain employs TRBV21-1 and TRBJ1-4. TRBV21-1 is noted as a pseudogene. The CDR3 has 18 residues.

V gene TRBV9 combines with J gene TRBJ2-1, with TRBD2 matching 8 bases. Germline values: CDR1 SGDLS, CDR2 YYNGEE. V shed 3 bases, J shed 0 bases, and the junction held 2 bases outside the gene matches. This CDR3 region has 15 residues. CDR3 coding DNA: TGTGCCAGCAGCGCTGGGACTAGCTCCTACAATGAGCAGTTCTTC. It translates to CASSAGTSSYNEQFF.

This clone has a handful of counts. The rearrangement links TRBV7-2 to TRBJ2-7; weak D call: TRBD2 (5 bases). This CDR3 contains 13 residues. Germline V lookup: CDR1 SGHTA, CDR2 FQGNSA. V lost 2 bases to trimming and J lost 6 bases, with 11 bases between them. The CDR3 nucleotides read TGTGCCAGCAGCTTATCGGGATTGGGCGAGCAGTACTTC. Translation gives CASSLSGLGEQYF. The entire variable domain, with the rest obtained from reference TRBV7-2 and TRBJ2-7, is as follows: GAGVSQSPSNKVTEKGKDVELRCDPISGHTALYWYRQSLGQGLEFLIYFQGNSAPDKSGLPSDRFSAERTGGSVSTLTIQRTQQEDSAVYLCASSLSGLGEQYFGPGTRLTVT.

V is TRBV6-5 and J is TRBJ1-5, with TRBD1 identical over 8 bases. Trimming cost V 5 bases and J 8 bases; bases outside gene matches: 8. Germline lookup yields CDR1 MNHEY and CDR2 SVGAGI. CDR3 length equals 14 residues. This chain's CDR3 is CASSATGEVKPQHF. CDR3 DNA: TGTGCCAGCAGTGCGACAGGGGAGGTGAAGCCCCAGCATTTT.

The chain recombines TRBV16 with TRBJ1-5; unclear D gene. The CDR3 runs to 15 residues. V lost 3 bases and J 2 bases, leaving 11 bases between the germline ends. Germline CDR1 is KGHSY and CDR2 is FQNENV. This CDR3 is CASSHEGTGNQPQHF. The CDR3 region has the DNA TGTGCCAGCAGCCATGAGGGTACAGGCAATCAGCCCCAGCATTTT.

The chain couples TRBV19 to TRBJ1-5; TRBD1 matches at 7 bases. J was trimmed by 6 bases and V by 4 bases; bases with no gene match: 9. Germline assignment: CDR1 LNHDA and CDR2 SQIVND (reference sequence). This CDR3 spans 15 amino acids. CDR3 coding DNA: TGTGCCAGTAGTACCGCTTCGACAGGGTTTCAGCCCCAGCATTTT. Translation gives CASSTASTGFQPQHF.

The V and J genes are TRBV10-3 and TRBJ1-6; D may be TRBD1 (6 bases). CDR1 and CDR2 from the germline V gene are ENHRY and SYGVKD. Trimming shortened V by 4 bases and J by 7 bases, and 11 bases separated the two germline ends. The CDR3 sequence is 14 residues long. The CDR3 loop reads CAISGTESNSPLHF. CDR3 nucleotide sequence: TGTGCCATCAGTGGGACAGAAAGCAATTCACCCCTCCACTTT.

The rearrangement joins TRBV15 to TRBJ1-1; tentatively, D is TRBD1 (6 bases). The CDR3 loop spans 13 amino acids. Germline V lookup: CDR1 LNHNV, CDR2 YYDKDF (reference sequence). Trimming removed 8 bases from V and 4 bases from J, with 14 bases in between. CDR3 nucleotide sequence: TGTGCCACCTCGAGGCTGGGGGCCACTGAAGCTTTCTTT. Amino acid sequence: CATSRLGATEAFF.

The sample holds one count of this clone. This chain connects TRBV19 to TRBJ2-7; 9 bases are a match to TRBD1. This CDR3 is 13 amino acids long. J gave up 7 bases and V 5 bases, and 6 bases lay outside the gene matches. Germline V CDR1 and CDR2: LNHDA, SQIVND (reference sequence). The CDR3: CASSGQGMGEQYF. Written as DNA, the CDR3 is TGTGCCAGTAGTGGACAGGGGATGGGGGAGCAGTACTTC.

The chain couples TRBV6-6 to TRBJ2-3; D is uncertain. V was clipped by 3 bases and J by 0 bases, with 7 bases between them. The CDR3 is 14 amino acids. Looked up from germline, CDR1 is MNHNY and CDR2 is SVGAGI (reference sequence). CDR3 coding DNA: TGTGCCAGCAGTTATAGCCAGAGCACAGATACGCAGTATTTT. Translation gives CASSYSQSTDTQYF.

V is TRBV6-1 and J is TRBJ1-1; D gene uncertain. Trimming pared 6 bases from V and 2 bases from J, leaving 10 bases between. The CDR3 is 13 residues long. Germline-derived CDR1 and CDR2 are MNHNS and SASEGT. The CDR3 region has the DNA TGTGCCAGCAGCGCCCCCAGAAACACTGAAGCTTTCTTT. Residues: CASSAPRNTEAFF.

The chain joins TRBV4-1 to TRBJ1-3, with D possibly being TRBD1 (6 bases). V was clipped by 4 bases and J by 0 bases, with 13 bases between them. The CDR3 runs to 16 residues. Germline V gene lookup returns CDR1 MGHRA and CDR2 YSYEKL. The CDR3 DNA is TGCGCCAGCAGCCCCCCAGGGGCCGTCTCTGGAAACACCATATATTTT. Its protein product is CASSPPGAVSGNTIYF.

The V call is TRBV28, the J call TRBJ1-2; 7 nucleotides align to TRBD1. Germline V gene sequence: CDR1 MDHEN, CDR2 SYDVKM. The CDR3 contains 13 residues. Trimming removed 7 bases from V and 4 bases from J; junction bases left unmatched: 6. The chain's CDR3 is CASTLGQSYGYTF. The CDR3 DNA follows: TGTGCCAGCACCCTGGGACAGAGCTATGGCTACACCTTC.

The chain carries TRBV28 and TRBJ2-1, with 10 positions matching TRBD2. CDR1 MDHEN and CDR2 SYDVKM come from the germline V gene. The CDR3 is made up of 17 amino acids. The J segment lost 0 bases and the V segment lost 7 bases, leaving 9 bases of the junction unmatched. CDR3 sequence (DNA): TGTGCCAGCACCGAGGTACTAGCGGGGAGCTCCTACAATGAGCAGTTCTTC. This gives the protein CASTEVLAGSSYNEQFF.

The V call is TRBV5-1, the J call TRBJ1-3, with 7 bases fitting TRBD1. The CDR3 sequence is 14 residues long. V shed 4 bases and J 1 base; nucleotides not matched to a gene: 2. CDR1 is SGHRS and CDR2 is YFSETQ in the germline V gene. CDR3: CASSPGQSGNTIYF. The CDR3 DNA reads as TGCGCCAGCAGCCCGGGACAGTCTGGAAACACCATATATTTT.